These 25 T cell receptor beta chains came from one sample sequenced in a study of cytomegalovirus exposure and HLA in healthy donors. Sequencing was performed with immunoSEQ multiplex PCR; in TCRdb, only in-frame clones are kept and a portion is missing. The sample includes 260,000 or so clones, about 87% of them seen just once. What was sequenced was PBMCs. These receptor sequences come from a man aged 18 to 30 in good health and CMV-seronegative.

CDR3 sequence: CASSLGVEQYF. Here the CDR3 DNA reads TGTGCCAGCAGCCTAGGGGTCGAGCAGTACTTC. V and J are TRBV28 and TRBJ2-7; possible D gene TRBD1, 5 bases. The germline CDR1 and CDR2 sequences are MDHEN and SYDVKM. CDR3 length equals 11 residues. Trimming removed 6 bases from V and 6 bases from J, with 9 bases in between.

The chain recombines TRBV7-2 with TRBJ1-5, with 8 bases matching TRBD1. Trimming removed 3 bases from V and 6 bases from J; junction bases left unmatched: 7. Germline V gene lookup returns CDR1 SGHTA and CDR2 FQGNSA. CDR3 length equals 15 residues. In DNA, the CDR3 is TGTGCCAGCAGCTTCCCAGGGGGCGCGGGTCAGCCCCAGCATTTT. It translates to CASSFPGGAGQPQHF.

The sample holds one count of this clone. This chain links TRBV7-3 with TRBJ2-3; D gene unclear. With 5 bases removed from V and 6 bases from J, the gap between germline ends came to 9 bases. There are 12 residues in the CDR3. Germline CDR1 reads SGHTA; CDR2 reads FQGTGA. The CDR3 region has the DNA TGTGCCAGCAGCGCTAACGGGGATACGCAGTATTTT. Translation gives CASSANGDTQYF.

CDR3 coding DNA: TGTGCCTGGAATCTATTCCACCGCTATGGCTACACCTTC. It translates to CAWNLFHRYGYTF. This rearrangement joins TRBV30 to TRBJ1-2; D gene ambiguous. The CDR3 has 13 amino acids. Looked up from germline, CDR1 is GTSNPN and CDR2 is SVGIG (reference sequence). V was trimmed by 4 bases and J by 4 bases, leaving 13 bases between them. The whole variable domain, remainder taken from reference TRBV30 and TRBJ1-2, is SQTIHQWPATLVQPVGSPLSLECTVEGTSNPNLYWYRQAAGRGLQLLFYSVGIGQISSEVPQNLSASRPQDRQFILSSKKLLLSDSGFYLCAWNLFHRYGYTFGSGTRLTVV.

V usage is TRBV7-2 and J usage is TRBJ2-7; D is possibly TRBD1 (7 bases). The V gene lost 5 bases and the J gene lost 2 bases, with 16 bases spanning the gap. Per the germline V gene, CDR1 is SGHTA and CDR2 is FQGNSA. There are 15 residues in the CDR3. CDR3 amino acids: CASSQTRGATYEQYF. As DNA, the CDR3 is TGTGCCAGCAGCCAGACCAGGGGGGCCACCTACGAGCAGTACTTC.

The DNA of the CDR3 is TGCGCCAGCAGCCCTCAACACCTCTACGAGCAGTACTTC. This codes for CASSPQHLYEQYF. J is TRBJ2-7 and V is TRBV5-1, with unresolved D. V lost 4 bases and J 3 bases, leaving 11 bases between the germline ends. From germline, CDR1 is SGHRS and CDR2 YFSETQ. This CDR3 region has 13 residues.

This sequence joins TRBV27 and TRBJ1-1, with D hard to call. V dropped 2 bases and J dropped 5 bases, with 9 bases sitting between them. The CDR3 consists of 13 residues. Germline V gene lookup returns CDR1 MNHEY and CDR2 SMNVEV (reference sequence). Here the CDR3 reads CASSLRSVTEAFF. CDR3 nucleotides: TGTGCCAGCAGTTTACGTAGCGTGACTGAAGCTTTCTTT.

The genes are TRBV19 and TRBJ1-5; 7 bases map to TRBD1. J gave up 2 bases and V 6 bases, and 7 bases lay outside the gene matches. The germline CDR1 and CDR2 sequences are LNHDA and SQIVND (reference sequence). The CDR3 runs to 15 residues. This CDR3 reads CASRRQGVGNQPQHF. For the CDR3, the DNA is TGTGCCAGTAGGCGACAGGGCGTAGGCAATCAGCCCCAGCATTTT. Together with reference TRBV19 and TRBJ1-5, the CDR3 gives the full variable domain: DGGITQSPKYLFRKEGQNVTLSCEQNLNHDAMYWYRQDPGQGLRLIYYSQIVNDFQKGDIAEGYSVSREKKESFPLTVTSAQKNPTAFYLCASRRQGVGNQPQHFGDGTRLSIL.

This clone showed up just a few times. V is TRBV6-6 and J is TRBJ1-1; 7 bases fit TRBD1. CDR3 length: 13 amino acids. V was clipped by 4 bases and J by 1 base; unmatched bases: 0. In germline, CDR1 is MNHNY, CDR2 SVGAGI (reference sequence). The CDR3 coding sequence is TGTGCCAGCAGTTGGGACAGGAACACTGAAGCTTTCTTT. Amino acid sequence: CASSWDRNTEAFF.

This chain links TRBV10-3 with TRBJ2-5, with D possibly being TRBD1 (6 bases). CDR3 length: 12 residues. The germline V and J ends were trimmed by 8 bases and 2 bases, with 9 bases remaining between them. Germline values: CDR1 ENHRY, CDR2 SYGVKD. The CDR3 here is CAIGRGQETQYF. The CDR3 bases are TGTGCCATCGGCAGGGGACAAGAGACCCAGTACTTC.

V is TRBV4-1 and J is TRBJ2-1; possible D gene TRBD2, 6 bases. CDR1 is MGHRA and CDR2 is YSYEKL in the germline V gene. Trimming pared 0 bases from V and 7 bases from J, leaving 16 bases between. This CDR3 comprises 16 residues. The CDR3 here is CASSQDPSGTYNEQFF. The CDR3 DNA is TGCGCCAGCAGCCAAGATCCTTCCGGGACTTATAATGAGCAGTTCTTC.

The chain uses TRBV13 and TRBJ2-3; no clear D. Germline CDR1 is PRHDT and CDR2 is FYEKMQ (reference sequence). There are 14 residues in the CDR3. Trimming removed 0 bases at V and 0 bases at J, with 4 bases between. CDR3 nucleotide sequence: TGTGCCAGCAGCTTAGGAGCTAGCACAGATACGCAGTATTTT. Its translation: CASSLGASTDTQYF.

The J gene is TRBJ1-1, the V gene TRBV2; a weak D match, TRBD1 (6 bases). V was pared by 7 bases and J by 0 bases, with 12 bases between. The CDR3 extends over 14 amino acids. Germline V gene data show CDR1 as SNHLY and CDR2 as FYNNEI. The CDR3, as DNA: TGTGCCAGCATTCGGGGGGGCATGAACACTGAAGCTTTCTTT. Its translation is CASIRGGMNTEAFF.

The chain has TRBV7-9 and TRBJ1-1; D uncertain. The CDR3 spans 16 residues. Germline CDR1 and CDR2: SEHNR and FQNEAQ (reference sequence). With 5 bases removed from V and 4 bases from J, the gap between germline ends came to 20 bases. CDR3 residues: CASSTPGGEWRTEAFF. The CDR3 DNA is TGTGCCAGCAGCACACCTGGCGGGGAATGGCGCACTGAAGCTTTCTTT.

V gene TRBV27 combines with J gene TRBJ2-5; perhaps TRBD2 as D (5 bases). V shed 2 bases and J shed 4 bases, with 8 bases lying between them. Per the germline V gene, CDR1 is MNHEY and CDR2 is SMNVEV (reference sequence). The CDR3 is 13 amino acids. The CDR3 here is CASSLRGLETQYF. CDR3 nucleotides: TGTGCCAGCAGTTTACGCGGGCTAGAGACCCAGTACTTC.

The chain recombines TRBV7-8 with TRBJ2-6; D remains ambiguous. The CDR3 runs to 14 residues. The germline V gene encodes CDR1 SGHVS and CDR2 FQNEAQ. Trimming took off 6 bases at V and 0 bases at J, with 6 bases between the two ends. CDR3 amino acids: CASRVSSGANVLTF. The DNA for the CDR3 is TGTGCCAGCAGAGTCAGCTCTGGGGCCAACGTCCTGACTTTC.

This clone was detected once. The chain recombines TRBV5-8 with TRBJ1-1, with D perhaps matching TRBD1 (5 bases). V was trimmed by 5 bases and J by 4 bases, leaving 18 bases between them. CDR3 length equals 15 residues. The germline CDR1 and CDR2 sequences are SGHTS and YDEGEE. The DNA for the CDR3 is TGTGCCAGCAGTACCGAAGACTGGGGCATCACTGAAGCTTTCTTT. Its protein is CASSTEDWGITEAFF. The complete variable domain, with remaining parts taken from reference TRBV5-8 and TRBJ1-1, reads EAGVTQSPTHLIKTRGQQATLRCSPISGHTSVYWYQQALGLGLQFLLWYDEGEERNRGNFPPRFSGRQFPNYSSELNVNALELEDSALYLCASSTEDWGITEAFFGQGTRLTVV.

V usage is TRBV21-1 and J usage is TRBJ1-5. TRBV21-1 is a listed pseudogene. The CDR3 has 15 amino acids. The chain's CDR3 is CASSKSAQLIQPQHF. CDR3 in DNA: TGTGCCAGCAGCAAATCAGCGCAGCTAATACAGCCCCAGCATTTT.

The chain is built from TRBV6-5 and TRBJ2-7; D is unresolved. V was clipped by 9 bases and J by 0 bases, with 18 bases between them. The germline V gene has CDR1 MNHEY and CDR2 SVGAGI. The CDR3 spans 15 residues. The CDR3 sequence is CASYPDIQSSYEQYF. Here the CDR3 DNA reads TGTGCCAGTTATCCCGACATCCAAAGCTCCTACGAGCAGTACTTC.

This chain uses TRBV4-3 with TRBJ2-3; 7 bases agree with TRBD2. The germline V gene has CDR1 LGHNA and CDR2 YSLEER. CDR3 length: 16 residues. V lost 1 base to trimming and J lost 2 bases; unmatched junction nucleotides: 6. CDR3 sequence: CASSQVVLAVTDTQYF. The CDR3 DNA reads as TGCGCCAGCAGCCAAGTAGTTCTAGCGGTCACAGATACGCAGTATTTT.

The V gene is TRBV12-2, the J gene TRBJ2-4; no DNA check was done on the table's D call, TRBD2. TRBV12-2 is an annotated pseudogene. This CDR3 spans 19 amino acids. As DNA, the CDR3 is TGTGCAAGTCGCTTATTCCTCGCCCCTCAGAGCCGGCCGCTAGGCATTCAGTACTTC. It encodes CASRLFLAPQSRPLGIQYF.

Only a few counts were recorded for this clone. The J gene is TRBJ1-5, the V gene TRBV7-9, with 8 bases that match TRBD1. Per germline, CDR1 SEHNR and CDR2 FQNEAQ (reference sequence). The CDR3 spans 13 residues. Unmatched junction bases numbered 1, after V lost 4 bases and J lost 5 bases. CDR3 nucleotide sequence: TGTGCCAGCAGCTCGACAGGGGATCAGCCCCAGCATTTT. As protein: CASSSTGDQPQHF.

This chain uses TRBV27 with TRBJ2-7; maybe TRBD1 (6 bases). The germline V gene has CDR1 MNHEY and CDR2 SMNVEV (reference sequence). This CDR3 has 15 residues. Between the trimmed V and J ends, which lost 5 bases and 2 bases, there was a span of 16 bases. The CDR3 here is CASSHLSTGPYEQYF. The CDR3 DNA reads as TGTGCCAGCAGTCACCTATCGACAGGCCCCTACGAGCAGTACTTC.

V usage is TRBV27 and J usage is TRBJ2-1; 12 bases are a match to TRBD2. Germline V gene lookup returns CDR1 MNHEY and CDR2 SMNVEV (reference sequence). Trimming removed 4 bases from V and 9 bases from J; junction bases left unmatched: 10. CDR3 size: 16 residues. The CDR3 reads CASSSLLAGGPGEQFF. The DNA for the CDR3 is TGTGCCAGCAGTTCCCTCCTAGCGGGGGGGCCTGGTGAGCAGTTCTTC.

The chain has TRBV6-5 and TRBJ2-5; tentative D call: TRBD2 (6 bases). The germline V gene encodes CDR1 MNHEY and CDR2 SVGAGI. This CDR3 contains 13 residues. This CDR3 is CASGGNEWETQYF. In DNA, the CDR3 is TGTGCGAGTGGAGGGAATGAATGGGAGACCCAGTACTTC.